Sequencing of this T cell receptor (beta chain) was carried out in a study of T cells in Graves' hyperthyroidism and ophthalmopathy. This clonotype was seen ten or more times. Germline V lookup: CDR1 SGHAT, CDR2 FQNNGV. Trimming pared 0 bases from V and 5 bases from J, leaving 3 bases between. The CDR3 is 12 residues long. RNA transcripts gave rise to amplified TCR beta CDR3 regions. The HTBI primer set was used in a first-round RT-PCR of the TCR CDR3. TCRdb independently ran MiXCR on the multiplex PCR reads; one entry per CDR3 protein. The sample has some 300,000 distinct CDR3 sequences, less than 20% seen once; the top ten hold 35% to 40%.

The TCR comes from a middle-aged man with Graves' ophthalmopathy. V usage is TRBV11-2 and J usage is TRBJ2-3, with D hard to call. The sequenced material came from blood. The CDR3 spells CASSLDLDTQYF. CDR3 nucleotides: TGTGCCAGCAGCTTAGATTTAGATACGCAGTATTTT.